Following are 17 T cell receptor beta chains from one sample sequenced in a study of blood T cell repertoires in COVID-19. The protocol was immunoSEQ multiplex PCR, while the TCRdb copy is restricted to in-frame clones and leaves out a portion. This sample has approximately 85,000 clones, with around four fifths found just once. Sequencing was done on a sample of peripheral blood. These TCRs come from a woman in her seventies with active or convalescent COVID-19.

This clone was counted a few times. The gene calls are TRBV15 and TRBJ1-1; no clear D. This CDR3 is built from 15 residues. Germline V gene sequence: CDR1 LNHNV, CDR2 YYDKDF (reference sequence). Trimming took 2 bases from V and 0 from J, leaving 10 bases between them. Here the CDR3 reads CATSRSRSMNTEAFF. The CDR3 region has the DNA TGTGCCACCAGCAGATCGCGGAGCATGAACACTGAAGCTTTCTTT.

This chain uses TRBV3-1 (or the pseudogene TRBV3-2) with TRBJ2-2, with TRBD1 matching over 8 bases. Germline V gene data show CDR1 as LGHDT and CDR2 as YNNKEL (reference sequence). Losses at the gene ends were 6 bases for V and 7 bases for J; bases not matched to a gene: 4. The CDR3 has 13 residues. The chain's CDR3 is CASRGTGDGELFF. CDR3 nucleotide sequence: TGTGCCAGCAGGGGGACAGGAGACGGGGAGCTGTTTTTT.

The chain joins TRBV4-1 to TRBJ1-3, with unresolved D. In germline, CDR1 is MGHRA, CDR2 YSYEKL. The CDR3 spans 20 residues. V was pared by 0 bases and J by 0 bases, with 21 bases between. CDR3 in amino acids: CASSQDLYEGRPSSGNTIYF. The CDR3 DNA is TGCGCCAGCAGCCAAGATTTATATGAGGGCAGACCCTCCTCTGGAAACACCATATATTTT.

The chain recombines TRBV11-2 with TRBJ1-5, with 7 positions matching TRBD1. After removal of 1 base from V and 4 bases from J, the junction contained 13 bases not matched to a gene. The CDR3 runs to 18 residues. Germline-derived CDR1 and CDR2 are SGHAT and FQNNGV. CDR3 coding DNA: TGTGCCAGCAGCTTAGCCGAGGGACCGGGACAGCTGAATCAGCCCCAGCATTTT. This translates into CASSLAEGPGQLNQPQHF.

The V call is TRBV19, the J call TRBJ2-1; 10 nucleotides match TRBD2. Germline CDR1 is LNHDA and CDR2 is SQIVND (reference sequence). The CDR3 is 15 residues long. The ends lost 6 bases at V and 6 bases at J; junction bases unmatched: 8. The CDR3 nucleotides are TGTGCCAGTAGCGCAGAGCGGGGGGGCCCCAATGAGCAGTTCTTC. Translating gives CASSAERGGPNEQFF.

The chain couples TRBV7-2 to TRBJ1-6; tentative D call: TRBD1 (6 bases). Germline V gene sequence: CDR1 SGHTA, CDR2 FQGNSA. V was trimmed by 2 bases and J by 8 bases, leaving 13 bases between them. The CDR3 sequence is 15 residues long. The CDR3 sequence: CASSLTGTSYSPLHF. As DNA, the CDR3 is TGTGCCAGCAGCTTAACAGGGACCTCTTATTCACCCCTCCACTTT.

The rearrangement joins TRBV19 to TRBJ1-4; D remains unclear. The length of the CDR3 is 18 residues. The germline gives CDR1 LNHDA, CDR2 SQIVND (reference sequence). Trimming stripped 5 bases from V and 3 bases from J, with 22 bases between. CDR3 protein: CASSFPPLAGRANEKLFF. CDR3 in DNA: TGTGCCAGTAGTTTCCCGCCCCTCGCGGGTCGGGCTAATGAAAAACTGTTTTTT.

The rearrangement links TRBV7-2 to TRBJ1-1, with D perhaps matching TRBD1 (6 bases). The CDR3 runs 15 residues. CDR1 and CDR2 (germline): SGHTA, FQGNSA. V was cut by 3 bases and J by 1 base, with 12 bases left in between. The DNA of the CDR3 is TGTGCCAGCAGCTTCTTTTTGGACAGGAACACTGAAGCTTTCTTT. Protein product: CASSFFLDRNTEAFF.

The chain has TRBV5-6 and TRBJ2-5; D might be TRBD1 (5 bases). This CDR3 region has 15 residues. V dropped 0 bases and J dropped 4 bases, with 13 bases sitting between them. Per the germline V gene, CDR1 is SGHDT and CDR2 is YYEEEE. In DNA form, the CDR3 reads TGTGCCAGCAGCTTGGCAGGGCTTGGCGGAGAGACCCAGTACTTC. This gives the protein CASSLAGLGGETQYF.

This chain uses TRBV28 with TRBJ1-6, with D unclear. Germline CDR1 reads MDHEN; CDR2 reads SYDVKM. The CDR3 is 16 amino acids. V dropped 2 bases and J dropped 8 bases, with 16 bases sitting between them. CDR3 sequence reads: CASSLLGTLLDSPLHF. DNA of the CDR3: TGTGCCAGCAGTTTACTTGGCACCCTGCTGGATTCACCCCTCCACTTT.

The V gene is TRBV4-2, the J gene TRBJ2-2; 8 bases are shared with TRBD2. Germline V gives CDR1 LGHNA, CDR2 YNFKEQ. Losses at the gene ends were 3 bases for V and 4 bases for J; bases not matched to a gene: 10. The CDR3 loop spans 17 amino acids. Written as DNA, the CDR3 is TGTGCCAGCAGCCAGGCCTTAGCGGGGTCGCCCACCGGGGAGCTGTTTTTT. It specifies CASSQALAGSPTGELFF.

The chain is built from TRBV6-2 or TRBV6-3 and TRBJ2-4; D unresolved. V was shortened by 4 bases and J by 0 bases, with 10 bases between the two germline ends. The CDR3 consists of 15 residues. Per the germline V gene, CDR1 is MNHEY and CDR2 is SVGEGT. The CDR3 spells CASSSQFLAKNIQYF. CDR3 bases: TGTGCCAGCAGTTCCCAGTTTCTAGCCAAAAACATTCAGTACTTC.

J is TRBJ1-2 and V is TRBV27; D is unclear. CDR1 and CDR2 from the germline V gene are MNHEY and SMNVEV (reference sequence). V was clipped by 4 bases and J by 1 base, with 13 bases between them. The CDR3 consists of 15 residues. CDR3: CASSSMAGFNYGYTF. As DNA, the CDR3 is TGTGCCAGCAGTTCCATGGCGGGATTTAACTATGGCTACACCTTC.

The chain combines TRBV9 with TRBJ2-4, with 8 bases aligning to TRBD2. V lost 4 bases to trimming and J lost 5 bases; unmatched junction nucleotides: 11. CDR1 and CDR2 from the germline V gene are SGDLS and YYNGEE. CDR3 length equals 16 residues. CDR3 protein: CASSSNPGGRQNIQYF. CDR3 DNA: TGTGCCAGCAGCTCAAACCCGGGGGGGCGCCAAAACATTCAGTACTTC.

Here the CDR3 DNA reads TGTGCCAGCAGCTACCGTCCGGGACAGGGGTACACTGAAGCTTTCTTT. Amino acids: CASSYRPGQGYTEAFF. The V and J genes are TRBV7-2 and TRBJ1-1; 10 positions agree with TRBD1. Germline V gene data show CDR1 as SGHTA and CDR2 as FQGNSA. This CDR3 region has 16 residues. The V gene end was trimmed by 4 bases and the J gene end by 3 bases; junction bases not matched to a gene: 8.

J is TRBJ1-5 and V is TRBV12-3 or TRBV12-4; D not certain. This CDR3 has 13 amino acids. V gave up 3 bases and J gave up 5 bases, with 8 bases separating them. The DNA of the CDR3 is TGTGCCAGCAGTTTGGAGTTGGATCAGCCCCAGCATTTT. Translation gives CASSLELDQPQHF.

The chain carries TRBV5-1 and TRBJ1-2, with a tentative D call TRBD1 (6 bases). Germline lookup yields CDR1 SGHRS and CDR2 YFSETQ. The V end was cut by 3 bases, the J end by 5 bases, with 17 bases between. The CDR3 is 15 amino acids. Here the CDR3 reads CASSYGTQDRYGYTF. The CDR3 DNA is TGCGCCAGCAGCTACGGGACACAGGATCGGTATGGCTACACCTTC.